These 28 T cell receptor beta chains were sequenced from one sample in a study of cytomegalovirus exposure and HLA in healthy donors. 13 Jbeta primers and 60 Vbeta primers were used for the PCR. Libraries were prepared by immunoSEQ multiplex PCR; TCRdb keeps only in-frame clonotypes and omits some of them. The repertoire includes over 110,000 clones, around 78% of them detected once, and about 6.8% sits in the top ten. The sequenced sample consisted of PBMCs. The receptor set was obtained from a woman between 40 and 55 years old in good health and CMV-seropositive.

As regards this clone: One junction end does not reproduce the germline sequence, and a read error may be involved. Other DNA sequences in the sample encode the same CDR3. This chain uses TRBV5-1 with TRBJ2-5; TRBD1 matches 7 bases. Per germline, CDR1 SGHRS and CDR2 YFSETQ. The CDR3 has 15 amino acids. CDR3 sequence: CASSLEQGQWETQYF. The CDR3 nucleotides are TGCGCCAGCAGCTTGGAGCAGGGACAGTGGGAGACTCAGTACTTC.

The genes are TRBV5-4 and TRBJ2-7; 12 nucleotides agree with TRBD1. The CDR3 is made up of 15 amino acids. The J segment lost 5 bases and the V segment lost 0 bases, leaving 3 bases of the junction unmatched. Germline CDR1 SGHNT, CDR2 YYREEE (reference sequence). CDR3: CASSLAGTGGHEQYF. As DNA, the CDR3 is TGTGCCAGCAGCTTGGCCGGGACAGGGGGCCACGAGCAGTACTTC.

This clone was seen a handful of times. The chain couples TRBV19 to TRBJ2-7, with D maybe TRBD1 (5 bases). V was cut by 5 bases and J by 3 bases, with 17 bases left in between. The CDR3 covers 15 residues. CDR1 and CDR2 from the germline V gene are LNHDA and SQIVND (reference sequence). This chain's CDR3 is CASSPTEAGVYEQYF. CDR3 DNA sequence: TGTGCCAGTAGTCCGACAGAAGCTGGGGTCTACGAGCAGTACTTC.

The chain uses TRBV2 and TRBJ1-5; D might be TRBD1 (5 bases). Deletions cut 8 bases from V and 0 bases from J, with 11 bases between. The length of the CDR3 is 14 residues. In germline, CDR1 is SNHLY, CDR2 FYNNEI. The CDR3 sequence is CASGGANSNQPQHF. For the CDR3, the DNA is TGTGCCAGCGGAGGGGCCAATAGCAATCAGCCCCAGCATTTT.

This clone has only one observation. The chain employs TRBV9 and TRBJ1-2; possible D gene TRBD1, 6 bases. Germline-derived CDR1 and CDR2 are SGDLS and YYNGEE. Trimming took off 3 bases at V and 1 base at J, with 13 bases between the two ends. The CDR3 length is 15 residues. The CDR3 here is CASSEGGAGNYGYTF. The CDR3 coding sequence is TGTGCCAGCAGCGAAGGGGGGGCGGGTAACTATGGCTACACCTTC.

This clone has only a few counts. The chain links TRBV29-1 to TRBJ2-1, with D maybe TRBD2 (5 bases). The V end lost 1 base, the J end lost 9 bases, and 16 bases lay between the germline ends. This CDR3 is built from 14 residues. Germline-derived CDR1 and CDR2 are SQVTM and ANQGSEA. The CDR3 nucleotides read TGCAGCGTTGAAGGGACTGGCTACGTCGGTGAGCAGTTCTTC. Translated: CSVEGTGYVGEQFF.

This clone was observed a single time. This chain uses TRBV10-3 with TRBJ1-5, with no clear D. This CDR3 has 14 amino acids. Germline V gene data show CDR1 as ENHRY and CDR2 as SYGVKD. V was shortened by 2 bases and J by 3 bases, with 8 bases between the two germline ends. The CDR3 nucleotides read TGTGCCATCAGTGAGGGACGGGACAATCAGCCCCAGCATTTT. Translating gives CAISEGRDNQPQHF.

CDR3 sequence (DNA): TGTGCCAGCAGCTGGGACAGCAACCCTTTGAAGCAGTTCTTC. This sequence encodes CASSWDSNPLKQFF. The chain uses TRBV5-4 and TRBJ2-1, with 7 bases aligning to TRBD1. There are 14 residues in the CDR3. From germline, CDR1 is SGHNT and CDR2 YYREEE (reference sequence). V was clipped by 3 bases and J by 11 bases; unmatched bases: 11.

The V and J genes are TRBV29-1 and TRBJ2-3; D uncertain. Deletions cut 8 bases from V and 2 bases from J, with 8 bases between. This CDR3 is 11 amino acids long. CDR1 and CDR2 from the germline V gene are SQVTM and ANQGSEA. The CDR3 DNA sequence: TGCAGCCCCCAATCCACAGATACGCAGTATTTT. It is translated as CSPQSTDTQYF.

CDR3 nucleotides: TGCGCCAGCAGCCAACTAGAGCTAAGCACAGATACGCAGTATTTT. It specifies CASSQLELSTDTQYF. J is TRBJ2-3 and V is TRBV4-1; D is uncertain. The V gene's germline CDR1 is MGHRA and CDR2 YSYEKL. With 2 bases removed from V and 0 bases from J, the gap between germline ends came to 9 bases. The CDR3 is 15 amino acids.

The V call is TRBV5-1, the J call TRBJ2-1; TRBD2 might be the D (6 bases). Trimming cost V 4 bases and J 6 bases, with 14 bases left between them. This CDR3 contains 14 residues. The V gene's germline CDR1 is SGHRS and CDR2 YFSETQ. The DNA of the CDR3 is TGCGCCAGCAGCCCGGGAACCGGGGGCAATGAGCAGTTCTTC. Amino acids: CASSPGTGGNEQFF.

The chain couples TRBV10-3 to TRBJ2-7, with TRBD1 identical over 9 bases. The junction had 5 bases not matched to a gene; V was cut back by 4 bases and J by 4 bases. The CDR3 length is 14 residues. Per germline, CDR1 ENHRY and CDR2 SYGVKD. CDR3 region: CAISGTGERYEQYF. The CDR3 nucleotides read TGTGCCATCAGTGGGACAGGGGAGAGGTACGAGCAGTACTTC.

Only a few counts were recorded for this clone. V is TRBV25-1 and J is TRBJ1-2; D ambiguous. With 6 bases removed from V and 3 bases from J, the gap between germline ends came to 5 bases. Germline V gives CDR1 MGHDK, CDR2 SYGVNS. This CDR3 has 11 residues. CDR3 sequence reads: CASRADYGYTF. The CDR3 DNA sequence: TGTGCCAGCAGAGCCGACTATGGCTACACCTTC.

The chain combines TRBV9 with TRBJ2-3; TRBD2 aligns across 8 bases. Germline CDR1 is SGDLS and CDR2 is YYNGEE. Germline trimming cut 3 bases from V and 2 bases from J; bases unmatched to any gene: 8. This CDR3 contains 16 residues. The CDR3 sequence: CASSGEAGGLTDTQYF. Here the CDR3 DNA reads TGTGCCAGCAGCGGGGAGGCGGGAGGCCTCACAGATACGCAGTATTTT.

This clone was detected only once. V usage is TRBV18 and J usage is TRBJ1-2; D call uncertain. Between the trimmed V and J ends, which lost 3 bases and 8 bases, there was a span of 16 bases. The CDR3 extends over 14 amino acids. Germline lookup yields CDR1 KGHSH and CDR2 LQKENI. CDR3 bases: TGTGCCAGCTCACCGGACCAGCTCGGGAGAGGCTACACCTTC. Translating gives CASSPDQLGRGYTF. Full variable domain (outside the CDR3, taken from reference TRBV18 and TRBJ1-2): NAGVMQNPRHLVRRRGQEARLRCSPMKGHSHVYWYRQLPEEGLKFMVYLQKENIIDESGMPKERFSAEFPKEGPSILRIQQVVRGDSAAYFCASSPDQLGRGYTFGSGTRLTVV.

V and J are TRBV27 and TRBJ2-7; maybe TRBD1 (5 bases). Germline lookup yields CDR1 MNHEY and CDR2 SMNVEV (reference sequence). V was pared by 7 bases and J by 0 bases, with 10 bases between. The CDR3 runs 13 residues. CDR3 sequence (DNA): TGTGCCAGCACAAGGGGCCCCTCCTACGAGCAGTACTTC. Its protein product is CASTRGPSYEQYF.

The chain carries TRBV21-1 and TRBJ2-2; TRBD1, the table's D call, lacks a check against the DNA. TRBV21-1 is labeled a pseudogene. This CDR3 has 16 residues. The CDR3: CASSTGQGENTGELFF. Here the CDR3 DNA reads TGTGCCAGCAGCACGGGACAGGGGGAGAACACCGGGGAGCTGTTTTTT.

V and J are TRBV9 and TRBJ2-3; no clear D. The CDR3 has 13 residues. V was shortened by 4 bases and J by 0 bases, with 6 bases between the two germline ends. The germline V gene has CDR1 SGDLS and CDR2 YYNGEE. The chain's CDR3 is CASSPSSTDTQYF. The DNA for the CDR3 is TGTGCCAGCAGCCCCTCTAGCACAGATACGCAGTATTTT.

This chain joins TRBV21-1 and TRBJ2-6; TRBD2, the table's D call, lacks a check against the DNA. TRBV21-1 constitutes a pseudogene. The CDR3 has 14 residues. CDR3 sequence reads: CASPRSSGANVLTF. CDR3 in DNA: TGTGCCAGCCCTCGTTCCTCTGGGGCCAACGTCCTGACTTTC.

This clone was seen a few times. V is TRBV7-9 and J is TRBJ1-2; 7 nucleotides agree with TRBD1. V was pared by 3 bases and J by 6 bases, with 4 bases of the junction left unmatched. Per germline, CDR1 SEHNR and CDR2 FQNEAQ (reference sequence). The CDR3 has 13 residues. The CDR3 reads CASSFVGTDGYTF. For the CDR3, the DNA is TGTGCCAGCAGCTTCGTCGGGACAGATGGCTACACCTTC.

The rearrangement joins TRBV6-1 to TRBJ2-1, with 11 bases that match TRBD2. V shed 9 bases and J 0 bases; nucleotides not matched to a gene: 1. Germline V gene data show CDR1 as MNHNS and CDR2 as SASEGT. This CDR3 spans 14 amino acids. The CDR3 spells CASTSGGSYNEQFF. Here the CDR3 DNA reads TGTGCCAGTACTAGCGGGGGCTCCTACAATGAGCAGTTCTTC.

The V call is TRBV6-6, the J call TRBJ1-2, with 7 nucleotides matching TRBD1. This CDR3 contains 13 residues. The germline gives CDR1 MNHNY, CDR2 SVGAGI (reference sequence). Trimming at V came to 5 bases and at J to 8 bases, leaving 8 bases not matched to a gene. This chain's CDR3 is CASSGDRDWGYTF. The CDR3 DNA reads TGTGCCAGCAGTGGCGACAGGGACTGGGGCTACACCTTC.

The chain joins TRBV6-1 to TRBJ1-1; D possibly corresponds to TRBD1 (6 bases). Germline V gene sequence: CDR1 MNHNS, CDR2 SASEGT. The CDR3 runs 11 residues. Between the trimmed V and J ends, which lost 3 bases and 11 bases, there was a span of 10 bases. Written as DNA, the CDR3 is TGTGCCAGCAGTGACTGGCAGGGGGCTTTCTTT. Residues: CASSDWQGAFF.

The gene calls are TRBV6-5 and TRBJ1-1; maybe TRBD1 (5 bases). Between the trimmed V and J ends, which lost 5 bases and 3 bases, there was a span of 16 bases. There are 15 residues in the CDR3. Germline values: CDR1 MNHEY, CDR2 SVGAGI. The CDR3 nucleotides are TGTGCCAGCAGTGGATATGGGGCGGTGGACACTGAAGCTTTCTTT. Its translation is CASSGYGAVDTEAFF.

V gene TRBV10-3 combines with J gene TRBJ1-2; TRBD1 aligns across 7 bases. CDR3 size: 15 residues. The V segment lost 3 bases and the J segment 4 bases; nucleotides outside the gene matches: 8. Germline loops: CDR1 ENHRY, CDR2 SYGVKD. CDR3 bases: TGTGCCATCAGTGATCCCCCGACAGGGATCTATGGCTACACCTTC. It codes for CAISDPPTGIYGYTF.

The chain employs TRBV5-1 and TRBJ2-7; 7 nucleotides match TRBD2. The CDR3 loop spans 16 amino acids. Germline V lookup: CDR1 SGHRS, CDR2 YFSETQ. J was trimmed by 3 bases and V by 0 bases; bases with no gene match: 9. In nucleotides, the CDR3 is TGCGCCAGCAGCTTGGACACCCAGCGGGAAGACTACGAGCAGTACTTC. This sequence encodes CASSLDTQREDYEQYF.

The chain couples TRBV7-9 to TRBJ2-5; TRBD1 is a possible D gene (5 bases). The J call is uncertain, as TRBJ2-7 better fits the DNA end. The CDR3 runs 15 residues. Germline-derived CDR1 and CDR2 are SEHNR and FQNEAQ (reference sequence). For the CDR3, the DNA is TGTGCCAGCAGCGCTCCCGAAAGGGGCTCCTACGAGCAGTACTTC. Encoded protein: CASSAPERGSYEQYF.

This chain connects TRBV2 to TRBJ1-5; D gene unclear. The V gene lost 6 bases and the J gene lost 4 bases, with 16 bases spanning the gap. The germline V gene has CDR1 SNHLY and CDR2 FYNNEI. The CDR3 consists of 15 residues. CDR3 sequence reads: CASRERRQTNQPQHF. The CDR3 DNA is TGTGCCAGCAGGGAGCGGCGCCAGACTAATCAGCCCCAGCATTTT. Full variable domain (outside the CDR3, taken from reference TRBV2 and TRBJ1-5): EPEVTQTPSHQVTQMGQEVILRCVPISNHLYFYWYRQILGQKVEFLVSFYNNEISEKSEIFDDQFSVERPDGSNFTLKIRSTKLEDSAMYFCASRERRQTNQPQHFGDGTRLSIL.